The T cell receptor (beta chain) under discussion was sequenced for a study of CD8+ T cells in alopecia areata. With respect to this clone: What it binds is not known.

Reverse transcribed after extraction, RNA yielded cDNA as the sequencing template. Produced via immunoSEQ multiplex PCR; TCRdb's table is partial and in-frame only. The sample carries 150,000 to 200,000 clones, about 71% recorded once. The CDR3 loop spans 14 amino acids. J was trimmed by 10 bases and V by 4 bases; bases with no gene match: 10. Germline CDR1 is SEHNR and CDR2 is FQNEAQ (reference sequence). The treatment here: oral pan-JAK inhibitor, 5-10 mg twice daily. Study-level points and caveats: Many expanded lesional clones remained in scalp and blood on tofacitinib. Lesional scalp exceeded normal scalp in clonality, especially in alopecia totalis/universalis.

The sequencing used CD4+ T cells sorted from blood, collected at week 4, from a patient treated with tofacitinib. This chain connects TRBV7-9 to TRBJ1-2; 9 bases are a match to TRBD1. This receptor was identified in a human donor with alopecia areata. Here the CDR3 DNA reads TGTGCCAGCAGCTCGGGACAGGGAGTAGTTTTCTACACCTTC. It is translated as CASSSGQGVVFYTF.